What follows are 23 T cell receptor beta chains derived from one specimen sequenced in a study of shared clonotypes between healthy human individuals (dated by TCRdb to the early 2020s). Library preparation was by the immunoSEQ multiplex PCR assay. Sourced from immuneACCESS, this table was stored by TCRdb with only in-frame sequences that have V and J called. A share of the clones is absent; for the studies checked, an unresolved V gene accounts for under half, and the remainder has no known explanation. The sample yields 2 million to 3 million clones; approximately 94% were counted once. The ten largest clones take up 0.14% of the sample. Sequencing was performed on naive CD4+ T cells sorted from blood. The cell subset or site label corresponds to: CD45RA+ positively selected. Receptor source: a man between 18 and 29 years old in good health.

The CDR3 nucleotides are TGTGCCAGCAGCACAGGGGACCCCACAGATACGCAGTATTTT. It codes for CASSTGDPTDTQYF. This chain links TRBV7-9 with TRBJ2-3, with TRBD1 matching 7 bases. Germline CDR1 SEHNR, CDR2 FQNEAQ (reference sequence). The junction had 4 bases not matched to a gene; V was cut back by 5 bases and J by 2 bases. This CDR3 is 14 amino acids long. The variable domain in full, completed from reference TRBV7-9 and TRBJ2-3, reads DTGVSQNPRHKITKRGQNVTFRCDPISEHNRLYWYRQTLGQGPEFLTYFQNEAQLEKSRLLSDRFSAERPKGSFSTLEIQRTEQGDSAMYLCASSTGDPTDTQYFGPGTRLTVL.

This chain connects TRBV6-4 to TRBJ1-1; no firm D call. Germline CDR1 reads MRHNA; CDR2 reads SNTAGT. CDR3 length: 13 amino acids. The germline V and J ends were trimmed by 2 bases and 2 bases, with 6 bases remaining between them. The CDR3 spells CASSDAPNTEAFF. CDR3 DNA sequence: TGTGCCAGCAGTGACGCACCCAACACTGAAGCTTTCTTT.

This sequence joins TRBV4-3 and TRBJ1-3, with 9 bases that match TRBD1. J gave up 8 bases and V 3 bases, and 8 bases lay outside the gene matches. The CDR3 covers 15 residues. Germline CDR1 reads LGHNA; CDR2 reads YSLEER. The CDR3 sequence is CASSQATGGTDTIYF. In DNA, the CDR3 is TGCGCCAGCAGCCAGGCGACAGGGGGGACGGACACCATATATTTT.

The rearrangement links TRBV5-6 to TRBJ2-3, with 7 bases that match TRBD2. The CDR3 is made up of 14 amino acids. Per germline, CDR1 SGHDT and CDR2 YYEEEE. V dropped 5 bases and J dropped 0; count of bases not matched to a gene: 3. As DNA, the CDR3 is TGTGCCAGCAGAGCTAGCGGTAGCACAGATACGCAGTATTTT. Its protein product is CASRASGSTDTQYF.

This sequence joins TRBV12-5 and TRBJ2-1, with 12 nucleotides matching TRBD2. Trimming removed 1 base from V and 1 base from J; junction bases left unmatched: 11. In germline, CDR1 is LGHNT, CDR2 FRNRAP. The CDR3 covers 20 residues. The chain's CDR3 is CASGLDPKGLAGTSYNEQFF. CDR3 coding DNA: TGTGCTAGTGGTTTGGACCCGAAAGGACTAGCGGGGACTTCCTACAATGAGCAGTTCTTC.

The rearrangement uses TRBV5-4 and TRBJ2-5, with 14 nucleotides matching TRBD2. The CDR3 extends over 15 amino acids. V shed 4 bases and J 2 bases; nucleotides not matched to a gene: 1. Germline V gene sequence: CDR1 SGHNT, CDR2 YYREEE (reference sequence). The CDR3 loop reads CASSRTSGGQETQYF. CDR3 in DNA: TGTGCCAGCAGCCGGACTAGCGGGGGGCAAGAGACCCAGTACTTC. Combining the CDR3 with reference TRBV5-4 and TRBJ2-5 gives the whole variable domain ETGVTQSPTHLIKTRGQQVTLRCSSQSGHNTVSWYQQALGQGPQFIFQYYREEENGRGNFPPRFSGLQFPNYSSELNVNALELDDSALYLCASSRTSGGQETQYFGPGTRLLVL.

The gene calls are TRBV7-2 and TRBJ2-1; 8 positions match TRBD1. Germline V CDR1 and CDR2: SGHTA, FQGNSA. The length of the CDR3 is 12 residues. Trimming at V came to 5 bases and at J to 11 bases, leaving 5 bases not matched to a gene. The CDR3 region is CASSPRDRQQFF. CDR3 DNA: TGTGCCAGCAGCCCGCGGGACAGGCAGCAGTTCTTC.

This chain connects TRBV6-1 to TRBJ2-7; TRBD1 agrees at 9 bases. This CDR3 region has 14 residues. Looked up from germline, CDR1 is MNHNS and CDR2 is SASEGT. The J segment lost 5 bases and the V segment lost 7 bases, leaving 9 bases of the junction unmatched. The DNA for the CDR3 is TGTGCCAGCAAAGCGAACAGGGGGCTGGACGAGCAGTACTTC. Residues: CASKANRGLDEQYF.

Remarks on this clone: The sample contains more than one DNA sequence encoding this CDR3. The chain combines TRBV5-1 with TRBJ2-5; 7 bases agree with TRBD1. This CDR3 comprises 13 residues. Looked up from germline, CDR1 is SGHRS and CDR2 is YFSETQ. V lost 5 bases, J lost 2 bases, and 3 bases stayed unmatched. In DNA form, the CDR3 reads TGCGCCAGCAGATCGGGACAGCAAGAGACCCAGTACTTC. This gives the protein CASRSGQQETQYF.

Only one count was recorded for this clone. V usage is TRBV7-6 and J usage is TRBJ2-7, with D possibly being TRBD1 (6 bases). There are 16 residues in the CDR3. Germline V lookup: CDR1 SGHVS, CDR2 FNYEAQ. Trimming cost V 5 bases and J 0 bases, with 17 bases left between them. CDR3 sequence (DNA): TGTGCCAGCAGCGCTATCACAGGGCCCAGCTCCTACGAGCAGTACTTC. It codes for CASSAITGPSSYEQYF.

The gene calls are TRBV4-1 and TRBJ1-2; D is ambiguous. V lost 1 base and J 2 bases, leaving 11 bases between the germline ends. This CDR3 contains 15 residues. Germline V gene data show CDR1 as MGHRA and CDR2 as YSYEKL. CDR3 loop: CASSQGGRVNYGYTF. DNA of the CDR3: TGCGCCAGCAGCCAAGGTGGCAGAGTGAACTATGGCTACACCTTC.

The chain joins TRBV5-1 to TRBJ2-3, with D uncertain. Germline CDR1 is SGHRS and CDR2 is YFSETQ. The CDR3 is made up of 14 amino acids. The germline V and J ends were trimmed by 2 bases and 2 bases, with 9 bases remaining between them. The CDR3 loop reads CASSFSGATDTQYF. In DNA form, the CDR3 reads TGCGCCAGCAGCTTTTCAGGAGCCACAGATACGCAGTATTTT.

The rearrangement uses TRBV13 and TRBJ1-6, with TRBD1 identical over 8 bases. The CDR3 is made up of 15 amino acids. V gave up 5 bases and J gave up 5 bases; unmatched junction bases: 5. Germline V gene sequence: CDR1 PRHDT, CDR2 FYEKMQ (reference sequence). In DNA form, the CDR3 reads TGTGCCAGCAGCCTACGGACAGGGAATAATTCACCCCTCCACTTT. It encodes CASSLRTGNNSPLHF. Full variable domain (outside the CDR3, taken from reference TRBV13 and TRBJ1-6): AAGVIQSPRHLIKEKRETATLKCYPIPRHDTVYWYQQGPGQDPQFLISFYEKMQSDKGSIPDRFSAQQFSDYHSELNMSSLELGDSALYFCASSLRTGNNSPLHFGNGTRLTVT.

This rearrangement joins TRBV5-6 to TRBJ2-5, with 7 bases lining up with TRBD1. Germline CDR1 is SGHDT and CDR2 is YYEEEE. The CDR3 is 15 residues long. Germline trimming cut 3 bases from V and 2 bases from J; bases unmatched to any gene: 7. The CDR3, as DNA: TGTGCCAGCAGCTCGCTCGGGACAGTTCAAGAGACCCAGTACTTC. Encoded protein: CASSSLGTVQETQYF.

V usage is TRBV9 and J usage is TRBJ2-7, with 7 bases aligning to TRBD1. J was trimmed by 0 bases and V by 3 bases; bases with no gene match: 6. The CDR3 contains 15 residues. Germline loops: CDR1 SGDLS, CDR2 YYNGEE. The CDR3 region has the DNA TGTGCCAGCAGCGCCGGCAGGGGGAGCTCCTACGAGCAGTACTTC. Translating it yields CASSAGRGSSYEQYF.

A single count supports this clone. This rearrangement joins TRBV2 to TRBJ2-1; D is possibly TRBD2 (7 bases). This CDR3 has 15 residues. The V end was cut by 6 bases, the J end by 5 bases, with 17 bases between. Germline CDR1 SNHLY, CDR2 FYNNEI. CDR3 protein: CASSATGGPNNEQFF. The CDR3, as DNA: TGTGCCAGCAGCGCGACGGGGGGCCCAAACAATGAGCAGTTCTTC.

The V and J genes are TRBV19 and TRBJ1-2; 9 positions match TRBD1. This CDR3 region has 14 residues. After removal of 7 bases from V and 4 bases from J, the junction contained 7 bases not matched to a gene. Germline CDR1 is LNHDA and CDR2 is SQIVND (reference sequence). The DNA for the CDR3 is TGTGCCAGTAAGGGCGACAGGGGGAGCTATGGCTACACCTTC. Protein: CASKGDRGSYGYTF.

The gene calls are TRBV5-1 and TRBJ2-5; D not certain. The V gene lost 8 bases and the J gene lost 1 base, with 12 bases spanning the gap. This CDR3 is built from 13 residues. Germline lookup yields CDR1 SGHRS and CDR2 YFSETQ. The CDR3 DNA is TGCGCCAGTAAGAGGCCGACCCAAGAGACCCAGTACTTC. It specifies CASKRPTQETQYF.

The CDR3 nucleotides read TGTGCCAGCAGCTCACAGGGACTAGCGGCCTACGAGCAGTACTTC. This codes for CASSSQGLAAYEQYF. The chain joins TRBV7-2 to TRBJ2-7, with 11 nucleotides matching TRBD2. Unmatched junction bases numbered 4, after V lost 4 bases and J lost 2 bases. From germline, CDR1 is SGHTA and CDR2 FQGNSA. This CDR3 region has 15 residues.

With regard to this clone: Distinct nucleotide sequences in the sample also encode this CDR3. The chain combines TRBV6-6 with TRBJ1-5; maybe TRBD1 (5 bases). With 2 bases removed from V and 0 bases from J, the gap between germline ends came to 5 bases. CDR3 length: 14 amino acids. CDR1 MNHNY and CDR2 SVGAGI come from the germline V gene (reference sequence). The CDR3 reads CASSYGGSNQPQHF. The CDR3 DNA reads TGTGCCAGCAGTTACGGGGGTAGCAATCAGCCCCAGCATTTT.

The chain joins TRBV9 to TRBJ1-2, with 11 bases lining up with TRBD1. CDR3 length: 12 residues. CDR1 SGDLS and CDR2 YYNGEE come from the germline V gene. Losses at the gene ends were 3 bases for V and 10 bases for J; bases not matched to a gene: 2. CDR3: CASSGTGGFYTF. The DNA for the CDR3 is TGTGCCAGCAGCGGGACAGGGGGCTTCTACACCTTC.

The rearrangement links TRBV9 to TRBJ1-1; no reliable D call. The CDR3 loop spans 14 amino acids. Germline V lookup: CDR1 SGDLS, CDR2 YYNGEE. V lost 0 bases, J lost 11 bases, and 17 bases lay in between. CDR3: CASSVEGPDTGAFF. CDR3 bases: TGTGCCAGCAGCGTAGAGGGTCCCGATACCGGGGCTTTCTTT. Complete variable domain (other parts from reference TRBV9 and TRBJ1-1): DSGVTQTPKHLITATGQRVTLRCSPRSGDLSVYWYQQSLDQGLQFLIQYYNGEERAKGNILERFSAQQFPDLHSELNLSSLELGDSALYFCASSVEGPDTGAFFGQGTRLTVV.

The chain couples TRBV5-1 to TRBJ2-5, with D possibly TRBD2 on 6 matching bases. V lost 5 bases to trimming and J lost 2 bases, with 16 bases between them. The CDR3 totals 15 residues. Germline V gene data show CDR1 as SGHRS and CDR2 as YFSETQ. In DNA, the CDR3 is TGCGCCAGCAGAATGACTAGTGTAGGACAAGAGACCCAGTACTTC. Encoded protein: CASRMTSVGQETQYF.